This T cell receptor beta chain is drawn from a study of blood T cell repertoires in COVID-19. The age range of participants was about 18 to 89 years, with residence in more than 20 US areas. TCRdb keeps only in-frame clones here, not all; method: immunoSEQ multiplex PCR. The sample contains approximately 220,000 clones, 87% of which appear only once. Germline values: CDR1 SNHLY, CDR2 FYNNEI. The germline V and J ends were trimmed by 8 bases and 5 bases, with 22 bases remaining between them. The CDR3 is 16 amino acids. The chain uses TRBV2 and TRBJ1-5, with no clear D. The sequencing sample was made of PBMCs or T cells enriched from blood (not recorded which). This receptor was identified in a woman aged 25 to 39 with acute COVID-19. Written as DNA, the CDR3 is TGTGCCAGCGATAAAAAGGCGGCCCGAAAGGATCAGCCCCAGCATTTT. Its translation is CASDKKAARKDQPQHF.